This record looks at one TCR beta chain sequence and its context. Its antigen is still unknown. About 2 micrograms of genomic DNA from cryopreserved PBMCs went into TCR beta libraries. The sample belongs to a study of cytotoxic CD8 clonotypes in ibrutinib-treated CLL. TCRdb's table, derived via immunoSEQ multiplex PCR, lists solely in-frame clones and lacks some. This repertoire shows 50,000 or so clones, around four fifths found once; its top ten account for 20%. Trimming took off 2 bases at V and 2 bases at J, with 10 bases between the two ends. The germline V gene encodes CDR1 GTSNPN and CDR2 SVGIG (reference sequence). This CDR3 spans 14 amino acids. Findings and caveats of the study: Under therapy, public clonotypes either contracted or stayed stable, and they were uncommon.

The chain combines TRBV30 with TRBJ1-3, with D possibly being TRBD1 (6 bases). The TCR comes from a human donor with chronic lymphocytic leukemia. This specimen was PBMCs, taken after 24 months of ibrutinib treatment. The CDR3 coding sequence is TGTGCCTGGAGTACAAACAGGGCTGGAAACACCATATATTTT. Residues: CAWSTNRAGNTIYF. The whole variable domain, filled in from reference TRBV30 and TRBJ1-3, reads SQTIHQWPATLVQPVGSPLSLECTVEGTSNPNLYWYRQAAGRGLQLLFYSVGIGQISSEVPQNLSASRPQDRQFILSSKKLLLSDSGFYLCAWSTNRAGNTIYFGEGSWLTVV.